This is a list of T cell receptor beta chains from one sample in a study of T cell repertoires in cytomegalovirus infection. TCRdb passed the reads through MiXCR, listing each CDR3 protein once. The sample carries 150,000 to 200,000 distinct CDR3 sequences, roughly 27% recorded once. Sample: PBMCs. The source is a human donor in good health (CMV status not recorded). Some clones in this sample may be carry-over from other donors' samples. Each CDR3 is given with its conserved first and last residue. D genes are given only for firm matches. Size is omitted from some rows. Given values are once, few, many or a class for expanded clones.

d_call j_call clone_size v_call cdr3_aa
TRBD2 TRBJ2-5 NA TRBV29-1 CSVGGGGDQYF
TRBD2 TRBJ2-3 NA TRBV3-1 CASSLGVAGGRHTQYF
NA TRBJ1-3 NA TRBV20-1 CSASRASSGNTIYF
NA TRBJ2-7 NA TRBV29-1 CSVRLGGYEQYF
TRBD1 TRBJ2-1 NA TRBV30 CAFSTGASSYNEQFF
NA TRBJ2-7 NA TRBV7-3 CASSPDRLSSYEQYF
NA TRBJ1-1 NA TRBV19 CASSIGGAEAGNTEAFF
NA TRBJ1-2 few TRBV7-2 CASSQDNYGYTF
NA TRBJ1-2 NA TRBV25-1 CASGEGFNYGYTF
TRBD1 TRBJ1-2 NA TRBV2 CASSEQGTEYGYTF
NA TRBJ2-5 few TRBV7-2 CASRSGVNQETQYF
TRBD2 TRBJ2-1 few TRBV29-1 CSVQGGLANYNEQFF
NA TRBJ1-2 few TRBV29-1 CSVAGDAGYGYTF
TRBD1 TRBJ2-7 few TRBV28 CASSPRTLGQGNEQYF
NA TRBJ2-7 few TRBV2 CASTSRNETYEQYF
NA TRBJ1-5 few TRBV7-2 CASSSRAGQGQPQHF
NA TRBJ1-2 few TRBV14 CASSQDFRGGGYTF
TRBD1 TRBJ1-1 many TRBV7-9 CASSPIGDRGKTEAFF
NA TRBJ1-5 NA TRBV7-8 CASSLLPLRDRNQPQHF
NA TRBJ1-2 few TRBV7-9 CASSSHRRPSLDTF
NA TRBJ1-1 NA TRBV6-1 CASSEGVWTEAFF
NA TRBJ1-4 once TRBV15 CATSRDGGDGEKLFF
NA TRBJ2-1 few TRBV3-1 CASSQGPDSHNEQFF